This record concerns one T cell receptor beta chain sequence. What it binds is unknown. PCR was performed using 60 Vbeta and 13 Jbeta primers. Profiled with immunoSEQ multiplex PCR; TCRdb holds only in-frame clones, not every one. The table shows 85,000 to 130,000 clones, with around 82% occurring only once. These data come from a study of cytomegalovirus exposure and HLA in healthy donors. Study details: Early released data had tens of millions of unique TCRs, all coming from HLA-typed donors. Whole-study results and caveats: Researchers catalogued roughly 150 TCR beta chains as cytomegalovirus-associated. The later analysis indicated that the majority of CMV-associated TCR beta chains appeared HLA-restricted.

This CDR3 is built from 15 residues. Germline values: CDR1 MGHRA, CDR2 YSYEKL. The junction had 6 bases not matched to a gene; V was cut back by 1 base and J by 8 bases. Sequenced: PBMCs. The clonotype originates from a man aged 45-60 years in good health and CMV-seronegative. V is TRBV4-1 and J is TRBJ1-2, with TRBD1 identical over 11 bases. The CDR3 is CASSQARDRGFGYTF. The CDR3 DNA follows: TGCGCCAGCAGCCAAGCCCGGGACAGGGGGTTCGGCTACACCTTC.